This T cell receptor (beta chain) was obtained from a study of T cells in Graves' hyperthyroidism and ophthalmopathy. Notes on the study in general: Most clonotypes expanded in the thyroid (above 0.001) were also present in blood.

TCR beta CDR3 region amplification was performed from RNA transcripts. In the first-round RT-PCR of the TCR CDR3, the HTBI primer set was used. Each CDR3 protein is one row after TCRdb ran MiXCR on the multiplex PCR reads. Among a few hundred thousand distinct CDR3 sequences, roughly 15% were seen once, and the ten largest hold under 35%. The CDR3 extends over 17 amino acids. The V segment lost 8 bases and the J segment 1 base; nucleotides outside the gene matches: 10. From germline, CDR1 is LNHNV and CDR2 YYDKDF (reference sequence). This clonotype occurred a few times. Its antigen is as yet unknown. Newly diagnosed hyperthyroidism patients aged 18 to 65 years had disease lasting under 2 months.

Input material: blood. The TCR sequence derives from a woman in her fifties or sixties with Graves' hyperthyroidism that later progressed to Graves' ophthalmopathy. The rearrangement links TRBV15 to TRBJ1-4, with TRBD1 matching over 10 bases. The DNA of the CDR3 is TGTGCCACCCTAGGACAGGGGGAATATCGAACTAATGAAAAACTGTTTTTT. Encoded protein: CATLGQGEYRTNEKLFF.